The clone carrying this TCR beta chain appeared once. The sample is drawn from a study of blood T cell repertoires in COVID-19. As originally analysed: Amplifying reference gene primers gave estimates of nucleated cell counts. TCRdb keeps only in-frame clones here, not all; method: immunoSEQ multiplex PCR. Clone size and the V and J calls come from that table; the DNA yielded D and trimming. Found here are about 180,000 clones, approximately 87% of them singletons; the top ten hold roughly an eighth. The CDR3 loop spans 14 amino acids. Per germline, CDR1 SNHLY and CDR2 FYNNEI. Losses at the gene ends were 6 bases for V and 0 bases for J; bases not matched to a gene: 1. Patients from Seattle were sampled longitudinally, starting during active infection.

Specimen: peripheral blood. The clonotype was recovered from a woman between 70 and 85 years old with COVID-19, enrolled during active disease. The gene calls are TRBV2 and TRBJ2-2; the match to TRBD2 covers 7 bases. DNA for the CDR3: TGTGCCAGCAGGCGGGAGTCGAACACCGGGGAGCTGTTTTTT. It specifies CASRRESNTGELFF. Drawing the rest from reference TRBV2 and TRBJ2-2, the complete variable domain is EPEVTQTPSHQVTQMGQEVILRCVPISNHLYFYWYRQILGQKVEFLVSFYNNEISEKSEIFDDQFSVERPDGSNFTLKIRSTKLEDSAMYFCASRRESNTGELFFGEGSRLTVL.